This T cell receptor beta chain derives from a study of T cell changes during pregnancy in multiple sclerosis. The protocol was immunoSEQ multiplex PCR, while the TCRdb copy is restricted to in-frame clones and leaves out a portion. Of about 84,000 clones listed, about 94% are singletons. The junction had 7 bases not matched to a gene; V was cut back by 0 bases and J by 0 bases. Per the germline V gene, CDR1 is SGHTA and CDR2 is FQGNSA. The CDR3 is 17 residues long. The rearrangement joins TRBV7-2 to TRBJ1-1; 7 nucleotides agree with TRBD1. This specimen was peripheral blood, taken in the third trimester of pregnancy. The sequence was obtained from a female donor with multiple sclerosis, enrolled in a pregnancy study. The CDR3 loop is CASSLARGQRMNTEAFF. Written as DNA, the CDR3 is TGTGCCAGCAGCTTAGCGAGGGGACAGAGAATGAACACTGAAGCTTTCTTT.